The clone carrying this TCR beta chain was seen many times. As yet, its antigen is unknown. This library used roughly 370 ng RNA and molecular barcoded adaptors spanning alpha/delta and beta/gamma chains. TCRdb reanalysed the reads using MiXCR and keeps one entry per CDR3 protein. Of around 130,000 distinct CDR3 sequences listed, under 15% were seen once; the top ten hold under 9%. This entry belongs to a study of read filtering for tumor transcriptome and immune sequencing. The length of the CDR3 is 15 residues. Trimming removed 1 base at V and 6 bases at J, with 15 bases between. Germline lookup yields CDR1 SEHNR and CDR2 FQNEAQ (reference sequence). Points from the study as a whole: Sorted CD138-negative bone marrow cells were not purified T cells.

The sample was a population of CD138-negative cells sorted from bone marrow. The receptor was derived from a donor aged 40 or older with multiple myeloma. This sequence joins TRBV7-9 and TRBJ1-2, with a weak D call TRBD1 (5 bases). The CDR3 sequence: CASSLVTGTSDGYTF. The CDR3 DNA is TGTGCCAGCAGCTTAGTCACCGGGACCAGCGATGGCTACACCTTC.